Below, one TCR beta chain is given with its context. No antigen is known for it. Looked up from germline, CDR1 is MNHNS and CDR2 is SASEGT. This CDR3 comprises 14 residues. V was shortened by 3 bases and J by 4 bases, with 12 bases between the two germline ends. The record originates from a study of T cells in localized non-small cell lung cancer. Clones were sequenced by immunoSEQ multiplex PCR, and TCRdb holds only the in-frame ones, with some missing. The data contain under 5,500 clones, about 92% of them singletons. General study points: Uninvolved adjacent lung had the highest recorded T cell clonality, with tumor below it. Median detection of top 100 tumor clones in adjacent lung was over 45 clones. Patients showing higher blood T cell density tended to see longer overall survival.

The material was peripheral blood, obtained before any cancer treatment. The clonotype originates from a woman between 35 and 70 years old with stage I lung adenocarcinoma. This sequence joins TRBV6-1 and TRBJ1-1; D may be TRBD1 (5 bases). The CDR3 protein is CASSEYGAGTEAFF. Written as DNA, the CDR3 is TGTGCCAGCAGTGAGTACGGGGCGGGCACTGAAGCTTTCTTT.